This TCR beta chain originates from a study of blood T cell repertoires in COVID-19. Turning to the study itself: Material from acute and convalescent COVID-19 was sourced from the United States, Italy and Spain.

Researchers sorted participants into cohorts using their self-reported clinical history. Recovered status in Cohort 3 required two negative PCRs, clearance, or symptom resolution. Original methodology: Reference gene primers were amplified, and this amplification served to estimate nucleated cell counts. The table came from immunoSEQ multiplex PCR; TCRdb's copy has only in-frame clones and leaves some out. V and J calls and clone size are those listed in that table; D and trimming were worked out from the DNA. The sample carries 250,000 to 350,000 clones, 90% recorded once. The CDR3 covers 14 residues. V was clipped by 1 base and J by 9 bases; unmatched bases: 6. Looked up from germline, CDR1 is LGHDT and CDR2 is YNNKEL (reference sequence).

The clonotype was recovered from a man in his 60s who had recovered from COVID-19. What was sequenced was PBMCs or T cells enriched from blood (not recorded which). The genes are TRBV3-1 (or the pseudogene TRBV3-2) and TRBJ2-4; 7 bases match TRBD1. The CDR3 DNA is TGTGCCAGCAGCCAAGTTGAGGGGGCACCCATTCAGTACTTC. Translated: CASSQVEGAPIQYF.